This T cell receptor beta chain was captured by sequencing in a study of OX40 agonist ivuxolimab in advanced cancers. TCRdb keeps only in-frame clones here, not all; method: immunoSEQ multiplex PCR. The sample holds some 150,000 clones, roughly nine tenths seen once. V lost 3 bases and J lost 1, with 19 bases in between. Per the germline V gene, CDR1 is SGDLS and CDR2 is YYNGEE. CDR3 length: 18 amino acids. About this clone itself: Its antigen is still unknown.

General study results and limits: Researchers report that CD8+ T cells had, on average, more expanded clones than CD4+.

This specimen consisted of CD4+ or CD8+ T cells sorted from blood, obtained in a trial of the OX40 agonist ivuxolimab. The sequence derives from an adult with an advanced solid tumor such as melanoma, head and neck, liver or kidney cancer. The V call is TRBV9, the J call TRBJ2-2; tentatively, D is TRBD2 (6 bases). CDR3 sequence reads: CASSDRRGQDRNTGELFF. The CDR3 DNA reads as TGTGCCAGCAGCGATAGGAGGGGTCAGGACCGGAACACCGGGGAGCTGTTTTTT.